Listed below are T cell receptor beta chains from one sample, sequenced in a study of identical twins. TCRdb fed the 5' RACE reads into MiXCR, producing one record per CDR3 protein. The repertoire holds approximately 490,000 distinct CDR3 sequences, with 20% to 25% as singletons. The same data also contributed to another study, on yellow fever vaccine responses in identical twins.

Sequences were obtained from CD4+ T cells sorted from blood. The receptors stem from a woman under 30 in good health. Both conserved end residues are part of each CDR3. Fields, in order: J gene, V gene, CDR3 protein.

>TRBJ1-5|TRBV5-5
CASSLGGVDRQPQHF
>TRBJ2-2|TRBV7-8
CASSPTPTSIPGELFF
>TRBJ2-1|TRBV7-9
CASSLLAGERGEQFF
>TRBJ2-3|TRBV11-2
CASSLGGRTQYF
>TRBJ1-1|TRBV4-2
CASSQEGGTGGMNTEAFF
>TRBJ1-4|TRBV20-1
CSARVSGEEKLFF
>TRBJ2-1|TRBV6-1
CASSDSSYNEQFF
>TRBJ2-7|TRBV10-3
CAGYRGTHAYEQYF
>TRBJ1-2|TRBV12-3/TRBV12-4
CASSQPAINYGYTF
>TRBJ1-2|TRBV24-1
CATSGRGHGNYGYTF
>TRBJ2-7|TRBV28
CASSLPVAGAREQYF
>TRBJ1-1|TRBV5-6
CASSLGGQVTEAFF
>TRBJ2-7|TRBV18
CASSHTAGEQYF
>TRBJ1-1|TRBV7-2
CASSFSGTAAEAFF
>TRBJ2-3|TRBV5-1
CASSYGQSGDTQYF
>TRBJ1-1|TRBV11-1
CASSLSPTVDTEAFF
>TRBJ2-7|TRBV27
CASSPRRQAPFSYEQYF
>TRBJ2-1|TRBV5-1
CASSEQGYEQFF
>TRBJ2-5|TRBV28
CASSPRFNQETQYF
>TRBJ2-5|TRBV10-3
CAITSGSPRETQYF
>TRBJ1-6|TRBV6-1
CASSQRDRASSVLHF
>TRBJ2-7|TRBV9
CASSIGLAGEQYF
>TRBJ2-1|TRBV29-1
CSVTHRLVHEQFF
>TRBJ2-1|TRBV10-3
CAISAGVEQFF
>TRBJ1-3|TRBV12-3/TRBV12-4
CASSFRQSSGNTIYF
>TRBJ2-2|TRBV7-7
CASKGGINTGELFF
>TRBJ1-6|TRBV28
CASSPGDRGVGPLHF
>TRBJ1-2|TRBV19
CASSIEGNGYTF
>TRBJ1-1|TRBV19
CASSRDPGWGTEAFF